This T cell receptor beta chain was identified in a study of molecular identifiers for immune sequencing clone quantification (dated by TCRdb to 2017 to 2018). At the level of the whole study: For a replicate experiment, the RNA from either 20,000 or 100,000 naive CD8 T cells was divided into five aliquots, and four of those aliquots went on to sequencing. This methods study benchmarked molecular-identifier clustering-based TCR repertoire sequencing (MIDCIRS) and TCR RNA copy counting, using CD8 T cells to do so. What the work shows at the level of the full study, not this receptor alone: Spiked-in Jurkat TCR RNA (about ten copies' worth), which is not part of the donor repertoire, was contained in the naive libraries. Modeling gave about 3 recovered TCR RNA copies per cell versus around 10 by digital PCR, implying 25% to 30% capture efficiency. In CMV-specific effector cells, over 98% of molecules were held by clones above 20 RNA copies, whereas under 1% of molecules were held by such clones in naive cells. The sizes of highly expanded clones could end up underestimated when identical TCR molecules share a barcode. A single cell's worth of spiked-in Jurkat TCR RNA was reported detectable even among around 1 million naive CD8 T cells. When barcode sub-clustering was left out, chimeric consensus sequences inflated TCR diversity, with chimeras reaching as high as 47%.

Libraries of naive CD8 T cells were built from approximately 20,000 to 1,000,000 sorted cells, with 10%, 30% or 50% of the purified RNA used. Naive CD8 T cells were FACS-sorted as CD8+CD4-CCR7+CD45RA+ on a BD FACSAria II into RLT Plus buffer. To test detection sensitivity, Jurkat RNA equal to ten TCR copies was added to samples of about 20,000-1,000,000 naive CD8 T cells. CD8 T cells were enriched with RosetteSep CD8+ T Cell Enrichment Cocktail and Ficoll-Paque, followed by ACK red cell lysis. Notes on this clonotype: Its antigen is unknown. The record has no base qualities; no much larger clone is one base away.

The library came from PCR. For sequencing, a NextSeq 500 was employed. Bulk TCR libraries were made following a previously described method, with the TCR primers given in Table S5. Total RNA was purified with the Qiagen AllPrep DNA/RNA kit. Before analysis, reads from multiple sequencing runs of the same library were pooled. The study's processing was this. Only reads with exact TCR constant sequence were kept, trimmed to 150 nt, and grouped by their 12-nt molecular barcodes. Within each barcode group, reads were sub-clustered at a 15% Levenshtein threshold, and quality-weighted consensus sequences were built per RNA molecule. Non-functional sequences were discarded, and so were lower-count sequences lying one edit away from another sequence. Barcode sub-clusters with fewer than 20% of the maximum read count were removed, based on fitting two negative binomial distributions. Using fastp trimming at Q25 and MiXCR clonotype assembly, TCRdb reanalyzed the public sequencing data and kept in-frame beta chains. Each entry is one CDR3 protein sequence, shown with its most common DNA and genes. These V and J calls rely on TCRdb rather than the paper's analysis. Across this sample there are around 320,000 distinct CDR3 sequences, with about 22% seen only once. The ten largest clones capture 0.65% to 0.75% of the sample.

Trimming at the junction amounts to 3 bases on V and 1 base on J, and the germline ends lie 4 bases apart. According to the germline V gene, CDR1 reads SGDLS and CDR2 reads YYNGEE. Reading from cysteine to phenylalanine, the CDR3 counts 12 amino acids. Kept here is only the CDR3 DNA, which spans 36 bases and is read in frame from base 1. This receptor was identified in a human donor in good health. Some libraries in this study had Jurkat cell RNA spiked in. Sequenced material: naive CD8+ T cells from blood, with Jurkat cell RNA spiked in. The cell subset or site label, as the study defines it: FACS-sorted CD8+CD4-CCR7+CD45RA+ naive T cells. The rearranged segments are TRBV9 and TRBJ2-5, with no D gene named confidently. The CDR3 amino acid sequence is: CASSASQETQYF. Read as DNA, the sequence is TGTGCCAGCAGCGCCAGCCAAGAGACCCAGTACTTC.